This T cell receptor beta chain derives from a study of cytomegalovirus exposure and HLA in healthy donors. Everyone who donated was a healthy bone marrow donor. About this clone itself: Antigen unknown.

13 Jbeta primers and 60 Vbeta primers were used for the PCR. TCRdb keeps only in-frame clones here, not all; method: immunoSEQ multiplex PCR. This table lists about 67,000 clones. General study results and limits: Several of the most significant clusters appeared linked to common viral pathogens, based on a later analysis.

This receptor was obtained from a boy between 10 and 17 years old in good health and CMV-seronegative. The specimen sequenced was PBMCs.

The CDR3, as DNA: TGTGCCAGCAGCTTAGTAGTTGCGGCTGAAGCTTTCTTT. Translating it yields CASSLVVAAEAFF. This chain uses TRBV7-9 with TRBJ1-1; unclear D gene. Germline loops: CDR1 SEHNR, CDR2 FQNEAQ (reference sequence). V was pared by 1 base and J by 6 bases, with 9 bases between. The CDR3 consists of 13 residues.